One sample yielded the 24 T cell receptor beta chains listed below, sequenced in a study of shared clonotypes between healthy human individuals. Assay used: immunoSEQ multiplex PCR; TCRdb lists only in-frame clones, some missing. The table records about 330,000 clones, less than 85% of them present only once. Sequenced material: memory CD4+ T cells sorted from blood. The subset here: CD45RA-negative fraction. These receptors all come from a man aged 25-45 years in good health.

The chain uses TRBV6-1 and TRBJ2-5; 11 nucleotides align to TRBD2. The germline gives CDR1 MNHNS, CDR2 SASEGT. Trimming removed 4 bases from V and 5 bases from J; junction bases left unmatched: 12. This CDR3 contains 17 residues. The CDR3 loop is CASSASPTSGRWETQYF. As DNA, the CDR3 is TGTGCCAGCAGTGCCTCTCCTACTAGCGGGAGATGGGAGACCCAGTACTTC.

The chain combines TRBV11-3 with TRBJ2-1; 7 bases agree with TRBD1. This CDR3 has 15 amino acids. V was clipped by 3 bases and J by 2 bases; unmatched bases: 4. From germline, CDR1 is SGHNT and CDR2 YENEEA. CDR3 DNA: TGTGCCAGCAGCTTGGGGACAGTTACCTACAATGAGCAGTTCTTC. Its translation is CASSLGTVTYNEQFF.

The CDR3 sequence: CASSIGSPPYSNQPQHF. The CDR3 DNA reads TGTGCCAGTAGTATAGGGAGCCCGCCCTATAGCAATCAGCCCCAGCATTTT. The gene calls are TRBV19 and TRBJ1-5; D ambiguous. V lost 1 base and J lost 0, with 13 bases in between. From germline, CDR1 is LNHDA and CDR2 SQIVND (reference sequence). The length of the CDR3 is 17 residues.

V gene TRBV30 combines with J gene TRBJ2-2; D is undetermined. The CDR3 is 12 amino acids. V was pared by 4 bases and J by 5 bases, with 8 bases between. The germline CDR1 and CDR2 sequences are GTSNPN and SVGIG (reference sequence). CDR3 sequence reads: CAWTRETGELFF. CDR3 DNA: TGTGCCTGGACAAGGGAAACCGGGGAGCTGTTTTTT.

The chain carries TRBV7-2 and TRBJ2-7; D gene ambiguous. The CDR3 length is 13 residues. V dropped 5 bases and J dropped 2 bases, with 10 bases sitting between them. Germline values: CDR1 SGHTA, CDR2 FQGNSA. The CDR3 here is CASSVPATYEQYF. The CDR3 nucleotides are TGTGCCAGCAGCGTACCAGCAACCTACGAGCAGTACTTC.

About this clone itself: The identical CDR3 is also encoded by other nucleotide sequences in the sample. The chain employs TRBV5-4 and TRBJ2-3; 13 nucleotides align to TRBD2. The junction had 5 bases not matched to a gene; V was cut back by 4 bases and J by 3 bases. The CDR3 contains 16 residues. Germline lookup yields CDR1 SGHNT and CDR2 YYREEE (reference sequence). The CDR3, as DNA: TGTGCCAGCAGCGCTGGACTAGCGGGAGCAACAGATACGCAGTATTTT. Translating it yields CASSAGLAGATDTQYF. The full variable domain, completed using reference TRBV5-4 and TRBJ2-3, is ETGVTQSPTHLIKTRGQQVTLRCSSQSGHNTVSWYQQALGQGPQFIFQYYREEENGRGNFPPRFSGLQFPNYSSELNVNALELDDSALYLCASSAGLAGATDTQYFGPGTRLTVL.

This chain uses TRBV7-9 with TRBJ2-7; TRBD1 might be the D (6 bases). Trimming left V 2 bases short and J 1 base short, with 12 bases between. The CDR3 loop spans 15 amino acids. Per germline, CDR1 SEHNR and CDR2 FQNEAQ (reference sequence). The CDR3 coding sequence is TGTGCCAGCAGCTTACGACAGGACTCATCCTACGAGCAGTACTTC. Protein: CASSLRQDSSYEQYF. Using reference TRBV7-9 and TRBJ2-7 for the parts outside the CDR3, the full variable domain is DTGVSQNPRHKITKRGQNVTFRCDPISEHNRLYWYRQTLGQGPEFLTYFQNEAQLEKSRLLSDRFSAERPKGSFSTLEIQRTEQGDSAMYLCASSLRQDSSYEQYFGPGTRLTVT.

This clone was counted once. The CDR3 here is CASSITGVTEAFF. The CDR3 DNA reads TGTGCCAGTAGTATAACGGGGGTCACTGAAGCTTTCTTT. The V call is TRBV19, the J call TRBJ1-1, with D tentatively TRBD1 (5 bases). CDR1 LNHDA and CDR2 SQIVND come from the germline V gene (reference sequence). The CDR3 totals 13 residues. Trimming shortened V by 2 bases and J by 4 bases, and 8 bases separated the two germline ends.

The rearrangement uses TRBV7-9 and TRBJ2-5; no firm D call. This CDR3 comprises 15 residues. Germline assignment: CDR1 SEHNR and CDR2 FQNEAQ (reference sequence). Trimming removed 5 bases from V and 3 bases from J, with 16 bases in between. CDR3 sequence: CASSPHWGGEETQYF. The CDR3 DNA sequence: TGTGCCAGCAGCCCCCACTGGGGTGGGGAAGAGACCCAGTACTTC.

The chain uses TRBV4-2 and TRBJ2-1; unclear D gene. Germline V CDR1 and CDR2: LGHNA, YNFKEQ. The CDR3 length is 21 residues. The V end was cut by 4 bases, the J end by 6 bases, with 34 bases between. CDR3 sequence (DNA): TGTGCCAGCAGCCCGGGTCTCCCCACCGGGTCTGAGGTGTGGTACGTCAATGAGCAGTTCTTC. Translation gives CASSPGLPTGSEVWYVNEQFF.

V is TRBV5-1 and J is TRBJ1-4; the match to TRBD1 covers 12 bases. The V gene's germline CDR1 is SGHRS and CDR2 YFSETQ. The CDR3 loop spans 15 amino acids. Trimming cost V 0 bases and J 7 bases; bases outside gene matches: 1. DNA for the CDR3: TGCGCCAGCAGCTTGGGGGACAGGGGGCCTGAAAAACTGTTTTTT. Protein product: CASSLGDRGPEKLFF.

The J gene is TRBJ2-7, the V gene TRBV3-2. TRBV3-2 is a known pseudogene. This CDR3 comprises 8 residues. CDR3 DNA: TGTGCCAGCAGCCAAAAGGATTTC. Protein product: CASSQKDF.

J is TRBJ2-5 and V is TRBV5-6, with D hard to call. Per the germline V gene, CDR1 is SGHDT and CDR2 is YYEEEE. CDR3 length: 11 residues. V lost 4 bases and J 5 bases, leaving 6 bases between the germline ends. The CDR3 coding sequence is TGTGCCAGCAGCAGGTTGGAGACCCAGTACTTC. It is translated as CASSRLETQYF. The full variable domain, with the rest looked up from reference TRBV5-6 and TRBJ2-5, is DAGVTQSPTHLIKTRGQQVTLRCSPKSGHDTVSWYQQALGQGPQFIFQYYEEEERQRGNFPDRFSGHQFPNYSSELNVNALLLGDSALYLCASSRLETQYFGPGTRLLVL.

This chain connects TRBV5-4 to TRBJ1-2, with D tentatively TRBD1 (5 bases). CDR1 SGHNT and CDR2 YYREEE come from the germline V gene (reference sequence). This CDR3 spans 17 amino acids. V gave up 6 bases and J gave up 8 bases, with 29 bases separating them. The CDR3, as DNA: TGTGCCAGCACCCGGCCCGGGACGGACGGGCGAAGGTGGGGCTACACCTTC. Its translation: CASTRPGTDGRRWGYTF.

This clone showed up many times. This chain links TRBV28 with TRBJ2-4; TRBD2 aligns across 9 bases. The V gene's germline CDR1 is MDHEN and CDR2 SYDVKM. The CDR3 contains 14 residues. V lost 11 bases, J lost 3 bases, and 8 bases stayed unmatched. The CDR3 DNA follows: TGTGCCGGAATAGCGGGAGTGGGCAAAAACATTCAGTACTTC. Translated: CAGIAGVGKNIQYF.

The CDR3 spells CASSTDRVQETQYF. CDR3 bases: TGTGCCAGCAGCACGGACAGGGTTCAAGAGACCCAGTACTTC. The chain employs TRBV5-4 and TRBJ2-5; 8 positions match TRBD1. The CDR3 loop spans 14 amino acids. Germline assignment: CDR1 SGHNT and CDR2 YYREEE (reference sequence). V lost 4 bases and J lost 2; bases outside the gene matches: 4.

This clone was seen just once. The rearrangement uses TRBV25-1 and TRBJ2-3, with D hard to call. Trimming took off 6 bases at V and 7 bases at J, with 14 bases between the two ends. Germline V CDR1 and CDR2: MGHDK, SYGVNS. The CDR3 contains 13 residues. CDR3 protein: CASSATTSYTQYF. CDR3 DNA sequence: TGTGCCAGCAGCGCCACGACAAGCTATACGCAGTATTTT.

This chain uses TRBV11-2 with TRBJ2-2; TRBD2 matches 10 bases. In germline, CDR1 is SGHAT, CDR2 FQNNGV. This CDR3 comprises 14 residues. Trimming took 8 bases from V and 0 from J; bases not matched to a gene: 0. Here the CDR3 DNA reads TGTGCCAGCGGGACTAGCGCGAACACCGGGGAGCTGTTTTTT. Protein: CASGTSANTGELFF.

The gene calls are TRBV5-1 and TRBJ2-7, with TRBD1 as a possible D gene (6 bases). The CDR3 is 15 amino acids. V shed 4 bases and J shed 5 bases, with 19 bases lying between them. Germline V gene lookup returns CDR1 SGHRS and CDR2 YFSETQ. In nucleotides, the CDR3 is TGCGCCAGCAGCCGAGAAGACAGGAGGTTGGACGAGCAGTACTTC. Translated: CASSREDRRLDEQYF. Together with reference TRBV5-1 and TRBJ2-7, the CDR3 gives the full variable domain: KAGVTQTPRYLIKTRGQQVTLSCSPISGHRSVSWYQQTPGQGLQFLFEYFSETQRNKGNFPGRFSGRQFSNSRSEMNVSTLELGDSALYLCASSREDRRLDEQYFGPGTRLTVT.

CDR3 nucleotide sequence: TGCGCCAGCAGCCAAGATATCAGGAATAATCAGCCCCAGCATTTT. The encoded protein is CASSQDIRNNQPQHF. The chain links TRBV4-3 to TRBJ1-5; no reliable D call. CDR3 size: 15 residues. Germline CDR1 reads LGHNA; CDR2 reads YSLEER. V was pared by 0 bases and J by 4 bases, with 10 bases between.

The chain is built from TRBV19 and TRBJ2-1; D is tentatively TRBD1 or TRBD2 (5 bases each). V was trimmed by 5 bases and J by 4 bases, leaving 9 bases between them. The CDR3 consists of 13 residues. Germline V CDR1 and CDR2: LNHDA, SQIVND (reference sequence). The CDR3 DNA reads as TGTGCCAGTAGTTGGGGGAAGTACAATGAGCAGTTCTTC. Translated, it gives CASSWGKYNEQFF. The entire variable domain, with the rest obtained from reference TRBV19 and TRBJ2-1, is as follows: DGGITQSPKYLFRKEGQNVTLSCEQNLNHDAMYWYRQDPGQGLRLIYYSQIVNDFQKGDIAEGYSVSREKKESFPLTVTSAQKNPTAFYLCASSWGKYNEQFFGPGTRLTVL.

The chain has TRBV6-1 and TRBJ1-5; D might be TRBD1 (6 bases). Trimming pared 6 bases from V and 4 bases from J, leaving 10 bases between. From germline, CDR1 is MNHNS and CDR2 SASEGT. The CDR3 is made up of 13 amino acids. As DNA, the CDR3 is TGTGCCAGCAGGGTCAGGGGTAATCAGCCCCAGCATTTT. Protein product: CASRVRGNQPQHF.

The V gene is TRBV10-2, the J gene TRBJ2-3; D possibly corresponds to TRBD2 (5 bases). The CDR3 is 15 amino acids. V shed 0 bases and J shed 5 bases, with 12 bases lying between them. Germline V gives CDR1 WSHSY, CDR2 SAAADI. The CDR3 DNA follows: TGCGCCAGCAGTGAGTCCCTCTCCGCGGGAGATACGCAGTATTTT. Translation gives CASSESLSAGDTQYF.

The rearrangement joins TRBV5-1 to TRBJ2-1; D remains unclear. Germline CDR1 reads SGHRS; CDR2 reads YFSETQ. This CDR3 contains 15 residues. The ends were cut back, 3 bases at V and 0 bases at J, with 10 bases in the middle. DNA for the CDR3: TGCGCCAGCAGCTCCGACCCTAACTCCTACAATGAGCAGTTCTTC. This codes for CASSSDPNSYNEQFF.